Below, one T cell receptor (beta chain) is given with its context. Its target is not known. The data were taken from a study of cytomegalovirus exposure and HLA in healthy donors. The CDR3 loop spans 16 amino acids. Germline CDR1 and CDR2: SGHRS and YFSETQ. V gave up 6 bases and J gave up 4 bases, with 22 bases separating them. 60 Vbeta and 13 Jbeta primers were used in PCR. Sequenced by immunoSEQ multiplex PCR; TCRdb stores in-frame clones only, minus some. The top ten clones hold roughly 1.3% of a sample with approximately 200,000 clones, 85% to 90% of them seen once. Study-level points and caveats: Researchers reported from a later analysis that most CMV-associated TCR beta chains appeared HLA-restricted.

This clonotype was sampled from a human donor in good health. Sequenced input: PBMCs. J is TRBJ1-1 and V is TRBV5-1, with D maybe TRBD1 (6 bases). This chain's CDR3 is CASNPPGAFGFTEAFF. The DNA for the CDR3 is TGCGCCAGCAACCCCCCAGGGGCTTTTGGTTTCACTGAAGCTTTCTTT.